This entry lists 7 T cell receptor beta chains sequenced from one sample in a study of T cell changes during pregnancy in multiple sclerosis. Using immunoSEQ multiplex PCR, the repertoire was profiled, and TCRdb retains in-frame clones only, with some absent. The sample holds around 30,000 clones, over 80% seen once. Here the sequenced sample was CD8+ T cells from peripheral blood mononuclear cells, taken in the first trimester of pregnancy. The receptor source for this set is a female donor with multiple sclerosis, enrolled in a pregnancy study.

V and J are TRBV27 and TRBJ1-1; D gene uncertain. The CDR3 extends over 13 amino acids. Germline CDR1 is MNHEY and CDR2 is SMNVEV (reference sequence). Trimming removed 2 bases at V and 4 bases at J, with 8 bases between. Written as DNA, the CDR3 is TGTGCCAGCAGTTTAGGAGGTGGCACTGAAGCTTTCTTT. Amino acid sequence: CASSLGGGTEAFF.

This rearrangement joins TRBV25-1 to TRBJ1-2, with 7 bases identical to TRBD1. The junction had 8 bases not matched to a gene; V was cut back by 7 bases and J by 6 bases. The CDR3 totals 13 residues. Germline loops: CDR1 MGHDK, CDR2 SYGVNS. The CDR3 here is CASTGTGDHGYTF. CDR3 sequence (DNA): TGTGCCAGCACGGGAACAGGGGACCATGGCTACACCTTC.

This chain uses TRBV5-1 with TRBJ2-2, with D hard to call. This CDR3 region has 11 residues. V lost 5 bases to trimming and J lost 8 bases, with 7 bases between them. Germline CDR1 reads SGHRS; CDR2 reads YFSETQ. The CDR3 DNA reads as TGCGCCAGCAGAAGAGGTGGGGAGCTGTTTTTT. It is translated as CASRRGGELFF.

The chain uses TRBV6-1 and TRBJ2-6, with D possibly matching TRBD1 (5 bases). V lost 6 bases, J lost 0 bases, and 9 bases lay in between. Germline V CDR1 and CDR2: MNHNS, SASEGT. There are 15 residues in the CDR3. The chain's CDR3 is CASSLDSSGANVLTF. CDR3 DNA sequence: TGTGCCAGCAGCCTCGACAGCTCTGGGGCCAACGTCCTGACTTTC.

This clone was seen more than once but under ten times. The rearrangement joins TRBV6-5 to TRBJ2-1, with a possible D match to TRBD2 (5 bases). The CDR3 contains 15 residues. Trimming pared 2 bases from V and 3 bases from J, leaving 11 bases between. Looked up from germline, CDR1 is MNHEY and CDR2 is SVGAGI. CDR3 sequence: CASSYRLALYNEQFF. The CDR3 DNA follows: TGTGCCAGCAGTTACCGGCTAGCTCTCTACAATGAGCAGTTCTTC.

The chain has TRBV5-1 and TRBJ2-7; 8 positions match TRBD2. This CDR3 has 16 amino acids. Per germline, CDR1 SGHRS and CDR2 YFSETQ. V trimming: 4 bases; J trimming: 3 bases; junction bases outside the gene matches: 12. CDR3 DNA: TGCGCCAGCAGCCCGGGGGTACTAGCGGCAGACTACGAGCAGTACTTC. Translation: CASSPGVLAADYEQYF. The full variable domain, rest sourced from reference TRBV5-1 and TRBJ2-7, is KAGVTQTPRYLIKTRGQQVTLSCSPISGHRSVSWYQQTPGQGLQFLFEYFSETQRNKGNFPGRFSGRQFSNSRSEMNVSTLELGDSALYLCASSPGVLAADYEQYFGPGTRLTVT.

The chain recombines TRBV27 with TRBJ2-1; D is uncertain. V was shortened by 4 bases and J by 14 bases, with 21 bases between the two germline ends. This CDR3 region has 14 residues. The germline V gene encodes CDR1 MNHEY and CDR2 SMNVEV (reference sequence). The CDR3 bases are TGTGCCAGCAGTTCCACCGCAGAACCCCCCCAGGAGTTCTTC. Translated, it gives CASSSTAEPPQEFF.